What follows are 30 T cell receptor beta chains derived from one specimen sequenced in a study of T cell repertoires in cytomegalovirus infection. TCRdb re-analysed the reads in MiXCR, keeping a single row per CDR3 protein. The data hold around 200,000 distinct CDR3 sequences, with roughly 15% observed a single time. Material: CD8+ T cells from PBMCs. All receptors derive from a human donor in good health (CMV status not recorded). Some clones in this sample may be carry-over from other donors' samples.

Here the CDR3 reads CASSLAPDRGRDQPQHF. The CDR3 region has the DNA TGTGCCAGCAGCTTGGCCCCAGACAGGGGCAGGGATCAGCCCCAGCATTTT. The chain uses TRBV5-5 and TRBJ1-5; 8 nucleotides agree with TRBD1. This CDR3 has 17 amino acids. Trimming took 0 bases from V and 5 from J; bases not matched to a gene: 10. Germline assignment: CDR1 SGHKS and CDR2 YYEKEE (reference sequence).

CDR3 sequence reads: CASSFGQGNQPQHF. The CDR3 DNA reads as TGTGCCAGCAGTTTCGGACAGGGCAATCAGCCCCAGCATTTT. The chain carries TRBV12-3 or TRBV12-4 and TRBJ1-5; 7 bases line up with TRBD1. This CDR3 spans 14 amino acids. J gave up 2 bases and V 3 bases, and 1 base lay outside the gene matches.

The chain has TRBV5-6 and TRBJ1-1; 7 bases agree with TRBD1. J lost 8 bases, V lost 3 bases, and 10 bases had no gene match. Germline assignment: CDR1 SGHDT and CDR2 YYEEEE. The CDR3 consists of 14 residues. The CDR3 is CASSWGGQSVEAFF. CDR3 nucleotides: TGTGCCAGCAGCTGGGGGGGACAGTCTGTGGAAGCTTTCTTT.

This chain uses TRBV6-2 or TRBV6-3 with TRBJ2-3, with 7 bases lining up with TRBD2. CDR1 and CDR2 (germline): MNHEY, SVGEGT. V gave up 0 bases and J gave up 0 bases; unmatched junction bases: 6. The CDR3 runs 17 residues. In DNA form, the CDR3 reads TGTGCCAGCAGTTACTCTAGCGGGCCGACTAGCACAGATACGCAGTATTTT. This encodes CASSYSSGPTSTDTQYF.

This clonotype was recorded a few times. J is TRBJ2-7 and V is TRBV29-1; D possibly corresponds to TRBD1 (6 bases). Germline loops: CDR1 SQVTM, CDR2 ANQGSEA. V was clipped by 5 bases and J by 2 bases, with 13 bases between them. This CDR3 comprises 13 residues. Here the CDR3 reads CSVIRGRTYEQYF. The CDR3 coding sequence is TGCAGCGTTATCAGGGGAAGGACCTACGAGCAGTACTTC.

A few counts support this clonotype. This sequence joins TRBV12-5 and TRBJ2-1; 10 nucleotides match TRBD1. The CDR3 runs to 15 residues. Germline CDR1 reads LGHNT; CDR2 reads FRNRAP. V was pared by 3 bases and J by 2 bases, with 1 base of the junction left unmatched. CDR3 protein: CASGLGQGAYNEQFF. Here the CDR3 DNA reads TGTGCTAGTGGTTTAGGACAGGGGGCCTACAATGAGCAGTTCTTC.

This clonotype has a handful of counts. This sequence joins TRBV28 and TRBJ2-5; possible D gene TRBD2, 6 bases. CDR1 and CDR2 (germline): MDHEN, SYDVKM. The length of the CDR3 is 15 residues. The ends were cut back, 2 bases at V and 4 bases at J, with 14 bases in the middle. The CDR3 here is CASSLNPQGGETQYF. In DNA form, the CDR3 reads TGTGCCAGCAGTTTAAACCCCCAGGGAGGAGAGACCCAGTACTTC.

The rearrangement links TRBV12-3 or TRBV12-4 to TRBJ2-7; TRBD2 might be the D (7 bases). The CDR3 totals 15 residues. V gave up 5 bases and J gave up 6 bases, with 20 bases separating them. Written as DNA, the CDR3 is TGTGCCAGCAGTATCCAAGATCAGGGGAGGGGCGAGCAGTACTTC. Amino acid sequence: CASSIQDQGRGEQYF.

The chain employs TRBV7-2 and TRBJ2-7, with D perhaps TRBD1 or TRBD2 (6 bases each). Trimming removed 1 base at V and 6 bases at J, with 10 bases between. This CDR3 is built from 13 residues. Looked up from germline, CDR1 is SGHTA and CDR2 is FQGNSA. In DNA, the CDR3 is TGTGCCAGCAGCTTAGGACTAGGGGGCGAGCAGTACTTC. Encoded protein: CASSLGLGGEQYF.

With regard to this clonotype: Because it lacks the conserved phenylalanine or tryptophan at the end, this CDR3 is likely a read error. Here the CDR3 reads CASSNPGQGVHEQYL. CDR3 nucleotide sequence: TGTGCCAGCAGTAACCCGGGACAGGGTGTGCACGAGCAGTACTTG. The J gene is TRBJ2-7, the V gene TRBV28; 9 bases agree with TRBD1. This CDR3 comprises 15 residues. Germline CDR1 is MDHEN and CDR2 is SYDVKM. J gave up 5 bases and V 5 bases, and 10 bases lay outside the gene matches.

This clonotype was counted between two and nine times. Written as DNA, the CDR3 is TGCAGCGTTCTCCAGGGCAGCTATGGCTACACCTTC. Translation gives CSVLQGSYGYTF. The chain carries TRBV29-1 and TRBJ1-2, with D maybe TRBD1 (5 bases). The ends were cut back, 5 bases at V and 4 bases at J, with 11 bases in the middle. Per the germline V gene, CDR1 is SQVTM and CDR2 is ANQGSEA. The CDR3 is 12 residues long. Together with reference TRBV29-1 and TRBJ1-2, the CDR3 gives the full variable domain: SAVISQKPSRDICQRGTSLTIQCQVDSQVTMMFWYRQQPGQSLTLIATANQGSEATYESGFVIDKFPISRPNLTFSTLTVSNMSPEDSSIYLCSVLQGSYGYTFGSGTRLTVV.

The chain is built from TRBV28 and TRBJ1-1; TRBD1 matches 8 bases. CDR3 size: 13 residues. Looked up from germline, CDR1 is MDHEN and CDR2 is SYDVKM. V lost 8 bases, J lost 3 bases, and 5 bases stayed unmatched. The CDR3, as DNA: TGTGCCAGCCAGGGGGCCGGCGACACTGAAGCTTTCTTT. Translating it yields CASQGAGDTEAFF.

A few counts support this clonotype. The chain couples TRBV4-3 to TRBJ2-2, with 10 bases lining up with TRBD1. Germline CDR1 and CDR2: LGHNA and YSLEER. The CDR3 consists of 16 residues. J gave up 4 bases and V 1 base, and 3 bases lay outside the gene matches. CDR3 residues: CASSQVRTGGTGELFF. The CDR3 DNA is TGCGCCAGCAGCCAAGTTAGGACAGGGGGCACCGGGGAGCTGTTTTTT.

This clonotype was detected only a few times. The chain uses TRBV7-8 and TRBJ2-5, with D hard to call. The V end was cut by 2 bases, the J end by 2 bases, with 3 bases between. The CDR3 has 12 residues. Germline CDR1 SGHVS, CDR2 FQNEAQ. CDR3 coding DNA: TGTGCCAGCAGCTTAACTCAAGAGACCCAGTACTTC. Translation: CASSLTQETQYF.

Only a few counts were recorded for this clonotype. V gene TRBV6-6 combines with J gene TRBJ1-5, with 10 bases lining up with TRBD1. The V gene end was trimmed by 6 bases and the J gene end by 1 base; junction bases not matched to a gene: 6. Germline CDR1 and CDR2: MNHNY and SVGAGI (reference sequence). This CDR3 is 16 amino acids long. CDR3 in DNA: TGTGCCAGCAGCCGCCGGGACAGGGGAAGCAATCAGCCCCAGCATTTT. Amino acids: CASSRRDRGSNQPQHF.

Here the CDR3 reads CASSQVSGTLYEQYF. DNA for the CDR3: TGCGCCAGCAGCCAAGTAAGCGGGACCCTCTACGAGCAGTACTTC. The V call is TRBV4-1, the J call TRBJ2-7; 7 nucleotides line up with TRBD2. The junction had 6 bases not matched to a gene; V was cut back by 1 base and J by 3 bases. Germline V gene data show CDR1 as MGHRA and CDR2 as YSYEKL. There are 15 residues in the CDR3.

This clonotype turned up a few times. V and J are TRBV30 and TRBJ2-1, with 8 bases fitting TRBD2. The CDR3 has 19 amino acids. The V and J ends lost 2 bases and 0 bases, in that order; junction bases with no gene match: 15. CDR1 and CDR2 (germline): GTSNPN, SVGIG (reference sequence). The CDR3: CAWSTSFRGGPSSYNEQFF. CDR3 nucleotide sequence: TGTGCCTGGAGTACCTCATTCCGCGGGGGGCCCAGCTCCTACAATGAGCAGTTCTTC.

V is TRBV29-1 and J is TRBJ1-2; a weak D match, TRBD1 (5 bases). V lost 8 bases and J lost 5, with 15 bases in between. This CDR3 has 12 amino acids. CDR1 and CDR2 (germline): SQVTM, ANQGSEA. CDR3 residues: CSTREGSYGYTF. DNA of the CDR3: TGCAGCACCAGGGAGGGGTCGTATGGCTACACCTTC.

The rearrangement links TRBV6-5 to TRBJ2-3, with TRBD2 as a possible D gene (6 bases). Per germline, CDR1 MNHEY and CDR2 SVGAGI. Trimming removed 4 bases at V and 0 bases at J, with 11 bases between. The CDR3 consists of 15 residues. This chain's CDR3 is CASSSRRVSTDTQYF. The CDR3 region has the DNA TGTGCCAGCAGTTCGCGGAGGGTAAGCACAGATACGCAGTATTTT.

This chain joins TRBV19 and TRBJ2-1; TRBD1 might be the D (5 bases). This CDR3 contains 11 residues. The V gene lost 5 bases and the J gene lost 10 bases, with 9 bases spanning the gap. Germline CDR1 and CDR2: LNHDA and SQIVND (reference sequence). CDR3 bases: TGTGCCAGTAGTGTAAACAGGGAGCAGTTCTTC. This encodes CASSVNREQFF.

The chain combines TRBV10-3 with TRBJ2-7; a weak D match, TRBD2 (5 bases). The germline V gene has CDR1 ENHRY and CDR2 SYGVKD. Trimming took 0 bases from V and 6 from J, leaving 12 bases between them. The CDR3 length is 14 residues. The CDR3, as DNA: TGTGCCATCAGTGAGTCCGGGGTTGATGGCGAGCAGTACTTC. Amino acids: CAISESGVDGEQYF.

At least ten counts were recorded for this clonotype. The chain combines TRBV6-2 or TRBV6-3 with TRBJ2-4; a possible D gene is TRBD1 (6 bases). Germline loops: CDR1 MNHEY, CDR2 SVGEGT. The CDR3 runs 15 residues. With 5 bases removed from V and 7 bases from J, the gap between germline ends came to 18 bases. The CDR3 coding sequence is TGTGCCAGCAGTGAAACCGGGACAAGCTACAACATTCAGTACTTC. Protein sequence: CASSETGTSYNIQYF.

This chain uses TRBV2 with TRBJ2-6; D ambiguous. The V gene lost 4 bases and the J gene lost 3 bases, with 10 bases spanning the gap. The CDR3 consists of 15 residues. Germline V CDR1 and CDR2: SNHLY, FYNNEI. The CDR3 sequence is CASSGARIGANVLTF. The CDR3 DNA reads as TGTGCCAGCAGTGGGGCACGGATTGGGGCCAACGTCCTGACTTTC. Full variable domain (rest looked up from reference TRBV2 and TRBJ2-6): EPEVTQTPSHQVTQMGQEVILRCVPISNHLYFYWYRQILGQKVEFLVSFYNNEISEKSEIFDDQFSVERPDGSNFTLKIRSTKLEDSAMYFCASSGARIGANVLTFGAGSRLTVL.

This clonotype was counted a few times. CDR3 coding DNA: TGCGCCAGCAGCCAAGGTCCGGGGTCCTATAATTCACCCCTCCACTTT. Amino acid sequence: CASSQGPGSYNSPLHF. The chain is built from TRBV4-1 and TRBJ1-6; D gene uncertain. Germline-derived CDR1 and CDR2 are MGHRA and YSYEKL. Trimming left V 1 base short and J 1 base short, with 8 bases between. There are 16 residues in the CDR3.

The genes are TRBV28 and TRBJ1-2, with D hard to call. Germline CDR1 MDHEN, CDR2 SYDVKM. V lost 3 bases and J lost 8, with 13 bases in between. The CDR3 runs to 13 residues. CDR3 sequence: CASSFFPSRGYTF. The CDR3 DNA reads as TGTGCCAGCAGTTTTTTCCCTTCGAGGGGCTACACCTTC.

As regards this clonotype: Given a much more abundant clone one base away, this may be a read error. V gene TRBV7-6 combines with J gene TRBJ2-3; D is uncertain. V dropped 1 base and J dropped 5 bases, with 4 bases sitting between them. CDR3 length equals 12 residues. Germline V CDR1 and CDR2: SGHVS, FNYEAQ. Here the CDR3 DNA reads TGTGCCAGCAGCTTAGGTCGAGATACGCAGTATTTT. It specifies CASSLGRDTQYF.

The chain combines TRBV28 with TRBJ2-1; D possibly uses TRBD1 or TRBD2 (5 bases each). CDR1 and CDR2 (germline): MDHEN, SYDVKM. The CDR3 has 16 residues. V lost 10 bases and J 0 bases, leaving 19 bases between the germline ends. CDR3 region: CAIDTRGIGSYNEQFF. The CDR3, as DNA: TGTGCCATCGATACTAGGGGTATCGGCTCCTACAATGAGCAGTTCTTC.

J is TRBJ1-4 and V is TRBV27; D possibly corresponds to TRBD1 (6 bases). Between the trimmed V and J ends, which lost 6 bases and 8 bases, there was a span of 16 bases. CDR3 length: 14 residues. The V gene's germline CDR1 is MNHEY and CDR2 SMNVEV (reference sequence). Here the CDR3 reads CASSSGGLGEKLFF. The CDR3 coding sequence is TGTGCCAGCAGCAGTGGGGGGCTAGGGGAAAAACTGTTTTTT.

The J gene is TRBJ2-3, the V gene TRBV9; TRBD2 matches 13 bases. The CDR3 runs 18 residues. Trimming removed 4 bases from V and 3 bases from J; junction bases left unmatched: 11. The germline V gene has CDR1 SGDLS and CDR2 YYNGEE. CDR3 sequence (DNA): TGTGCCAGCAGCCCCCCGGCCACGACTAGCGGGGGGACAGATACGCAGTATTTT. It specifies CASSPPATTSGGTDTQYF.

Only a few counts were recorded for this clonotype. The chain has TRBV2 and TRBJ2-2, with 7 positions matching TRBD1. Germline loops: CDR1 SNHLY, CDR2 FYNNEI. This CDR3 comprises 12 residues. Losses at the gene ends were 10 bases for V and 4 bases for J; bases not matched to a gene: 3. CDR3 sequence: CANRQGTGELFF. For the CDR3, the DNA is TGTGCCAACAGACAGGGCACCGGGGAGCTGTTTTTT.